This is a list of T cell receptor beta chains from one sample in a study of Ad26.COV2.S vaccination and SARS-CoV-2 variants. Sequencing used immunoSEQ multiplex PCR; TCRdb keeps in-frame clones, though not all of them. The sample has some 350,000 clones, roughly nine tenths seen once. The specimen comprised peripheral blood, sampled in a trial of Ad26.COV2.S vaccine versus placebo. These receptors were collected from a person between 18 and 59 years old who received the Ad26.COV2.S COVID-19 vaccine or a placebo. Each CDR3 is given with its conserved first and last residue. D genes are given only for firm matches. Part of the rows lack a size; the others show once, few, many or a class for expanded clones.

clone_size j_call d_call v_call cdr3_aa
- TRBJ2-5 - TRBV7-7 CASSLIHEGPETQYF
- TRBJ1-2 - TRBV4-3 CASSHQFRVDSANYGYTF
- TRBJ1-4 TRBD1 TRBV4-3 CASSQGTGGGGVKKLFF
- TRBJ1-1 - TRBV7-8 CASSLVGGGGNTEAFF
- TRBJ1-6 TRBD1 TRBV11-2 CASRSTGGSFNSPLHF
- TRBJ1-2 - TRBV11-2 CASSLESWARVYGYTF
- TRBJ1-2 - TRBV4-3 CASSQGGANYGYTF
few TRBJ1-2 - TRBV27 CASSPQGVYGYTF
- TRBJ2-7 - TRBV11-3 CASSLVDGTHGSKQYF
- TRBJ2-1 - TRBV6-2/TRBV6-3 CASSVQDNEQFF
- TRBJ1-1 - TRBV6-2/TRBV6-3 CASSSPPNSQTIDYEAFF
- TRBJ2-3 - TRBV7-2 CASSEYPDTQYF
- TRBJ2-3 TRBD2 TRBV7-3 CASSRGLGTDTQYF
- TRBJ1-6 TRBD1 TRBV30 CAWTPGTGHMSLHF
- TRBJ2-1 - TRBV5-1 CASKGQGYNEQFF
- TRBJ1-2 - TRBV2 CASSDGGSYGYTF
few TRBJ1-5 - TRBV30 CAWGLLSNQPQHF
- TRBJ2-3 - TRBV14 CASSLMGGASTDTQYF
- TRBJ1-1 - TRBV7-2 CASSPLLAEAFF
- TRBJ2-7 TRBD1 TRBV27 CASRSTGGASSYEQYF